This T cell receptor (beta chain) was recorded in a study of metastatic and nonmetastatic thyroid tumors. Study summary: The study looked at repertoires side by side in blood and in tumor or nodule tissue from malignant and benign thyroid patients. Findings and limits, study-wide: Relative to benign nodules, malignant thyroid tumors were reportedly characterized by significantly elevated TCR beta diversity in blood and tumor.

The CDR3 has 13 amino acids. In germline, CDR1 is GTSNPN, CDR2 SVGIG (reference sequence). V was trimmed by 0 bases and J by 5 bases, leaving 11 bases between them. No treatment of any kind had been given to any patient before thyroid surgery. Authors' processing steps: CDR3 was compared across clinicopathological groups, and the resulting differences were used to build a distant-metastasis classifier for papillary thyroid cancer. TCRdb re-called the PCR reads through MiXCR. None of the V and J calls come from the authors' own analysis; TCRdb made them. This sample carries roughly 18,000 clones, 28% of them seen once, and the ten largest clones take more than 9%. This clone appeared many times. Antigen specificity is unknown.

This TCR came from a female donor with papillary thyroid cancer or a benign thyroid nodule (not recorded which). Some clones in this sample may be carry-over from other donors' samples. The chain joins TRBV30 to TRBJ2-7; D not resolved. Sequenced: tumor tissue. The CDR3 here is CAWSVSTLNEQYF. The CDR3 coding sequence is TGTGCCTGGAGTGTATCCACGCTCAACGAGCAGTACTTC. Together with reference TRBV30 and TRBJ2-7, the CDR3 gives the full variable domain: SQTIHQWPATLVQPVGSPLSLECTVEGTSNPNLYWYRQAAGRGLQLLFYSVGIGQISSEVPQNLSASRPQDRQFILSSKKLLLSDSGFYLCAWSVSTLNEQYFGPGTRLTVT.